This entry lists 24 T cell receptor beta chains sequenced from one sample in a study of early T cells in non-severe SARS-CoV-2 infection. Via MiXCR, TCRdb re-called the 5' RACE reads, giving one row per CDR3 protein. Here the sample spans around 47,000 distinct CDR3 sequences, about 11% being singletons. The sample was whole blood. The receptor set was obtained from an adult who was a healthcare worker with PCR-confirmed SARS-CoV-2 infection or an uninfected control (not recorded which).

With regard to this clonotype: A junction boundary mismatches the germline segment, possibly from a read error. The CDR3 is CVSSADRASTDTQYF. Written as DNA, the CDR3 is TGTGTCAGCAGCGCAGACAGGGCTAGCACAGATACGCAGTATTTT. This rearrangement joins TRBV7-9 to TRBJ2-3, with TRBD1 matching over 7 bases. The V gene's germline CDR1 is SEHNR and CDR2 FQNEAQ (reference sequence). This CDR3 is 15 amino acids long.

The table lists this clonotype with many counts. In DNA form, the CDR3 reads TGTGCCAGCAGCTTAGAGGGACTAGCGGGAGACTACGAGCAGTACTTC. Protein product: CASSLEGLAGDYEQYF. The chain links TRBV7-8 to TRBJ2-7; 14 bases match TRBD2. Germline CDR1 reads SGHVS; CDR2 reads FQNEAQ. Trimming at V came to 1 base and at J to 3 bases, leaving 2 bases not matched to a gene. There are 16 residues in the CDR3.

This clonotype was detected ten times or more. As DNA, the CDR3 is TGCAGTGCTGGTACTAGCGGGAGTTTCCAAGAGACCCAGTACTTC. Protein: CSAGTSGSFQETQYF. The rearrangement joins TRBV20-1 to TRBJ2-5; 11 bases agree with TRBD2. This CDR3 is built from 15 residues. Germline assignment: CDR1 DFQATT and CDR2 SNEGSKA (reference sequence). The J segment lost 1 base and the V segment lost 5 bases, leaving 6 bases of the junction unmatched.

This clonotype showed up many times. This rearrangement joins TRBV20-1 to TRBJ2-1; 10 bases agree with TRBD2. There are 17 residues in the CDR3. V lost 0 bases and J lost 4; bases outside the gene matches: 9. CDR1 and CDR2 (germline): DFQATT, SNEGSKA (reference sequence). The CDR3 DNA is TGCAGTGCTAGAGACTTTGAGCGGGGGGGCGATTACAATGAGCAGTTCTTC. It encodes CSARDFERGGDYNEQFF.

CDR3 coding DNA: TGTGCCAGCAGCCCCCGAACATCGCCCGTAGGCGGGGAGCTGTTTTTT. It specifies CASSPRTSPVGGELFF. The gene calls are TRBV6-1 and TRBJ2-2; D uncertain. The germline CDR1 and CDR2 sequences are MNHNS and SASEGT. This CDR3 is 16 amino acids long. V shed 6 bases and J shed 7 bases, with 21 bases lying between them.

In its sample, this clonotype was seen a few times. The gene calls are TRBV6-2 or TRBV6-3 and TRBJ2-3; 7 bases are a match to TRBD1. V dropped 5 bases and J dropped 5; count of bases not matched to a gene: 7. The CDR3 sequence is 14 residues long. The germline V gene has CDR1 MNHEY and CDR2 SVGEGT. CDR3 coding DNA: TGTGCCAGCAGTGGACCGACAGGGATAGATACGCAGTATTTT. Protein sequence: CASSGPTGIDTQYF.

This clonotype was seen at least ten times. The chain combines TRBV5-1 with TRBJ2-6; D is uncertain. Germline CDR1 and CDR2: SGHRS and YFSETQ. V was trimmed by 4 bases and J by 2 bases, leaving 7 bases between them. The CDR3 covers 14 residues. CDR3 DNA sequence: TGCGCCAGCAGCGTAGCAGCTGGGGCCAACGTCCTGACTTTC. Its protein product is CASSVAAGANVLTF.

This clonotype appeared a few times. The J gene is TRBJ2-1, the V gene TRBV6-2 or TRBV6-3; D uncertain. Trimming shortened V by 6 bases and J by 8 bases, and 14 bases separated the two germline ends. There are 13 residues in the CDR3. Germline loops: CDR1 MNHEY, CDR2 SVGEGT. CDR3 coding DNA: TGTGCCAGCAGGGAAAACGGAAACGATGAGCAGTTCTTC. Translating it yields CASRENGNDEQFF.

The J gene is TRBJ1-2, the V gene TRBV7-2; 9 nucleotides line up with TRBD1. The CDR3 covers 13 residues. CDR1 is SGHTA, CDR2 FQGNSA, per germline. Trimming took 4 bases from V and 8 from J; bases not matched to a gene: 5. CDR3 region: CASSSTGGIGYTF. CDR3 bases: TGTGCCAGCAGCTCGACAGGGGGGATCGGCTACACCTTC.

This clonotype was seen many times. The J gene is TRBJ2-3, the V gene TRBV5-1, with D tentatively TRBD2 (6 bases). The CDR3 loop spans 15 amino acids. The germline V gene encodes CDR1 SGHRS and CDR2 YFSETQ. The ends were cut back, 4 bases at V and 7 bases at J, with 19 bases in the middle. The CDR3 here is CASSPGTPSENTQYF. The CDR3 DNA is TGCGCCAGCAGCCCTGGGACTCCCTCGGAGAATACGCAGTATTTT. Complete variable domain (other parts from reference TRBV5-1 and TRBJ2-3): KAGVTQTPRYLIKTRGQQVTLSCSPISGHRSVSWYQQTPGQGLQFLFEYFSETQRNKGNFPGRFSGRQFSNSRSEMNVSTLELGDSALYLCASSPGTPSENTQYFGPGTRLTVL.

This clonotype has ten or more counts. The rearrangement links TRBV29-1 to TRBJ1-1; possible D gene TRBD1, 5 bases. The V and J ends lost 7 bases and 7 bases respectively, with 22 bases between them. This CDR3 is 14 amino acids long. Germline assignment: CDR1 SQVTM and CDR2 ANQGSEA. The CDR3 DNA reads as TGCAGCGCCTCTCACCGAGGGGAGCGTGGTGAAGCTTTCTTT. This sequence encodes CSASHRGERGEAFF.

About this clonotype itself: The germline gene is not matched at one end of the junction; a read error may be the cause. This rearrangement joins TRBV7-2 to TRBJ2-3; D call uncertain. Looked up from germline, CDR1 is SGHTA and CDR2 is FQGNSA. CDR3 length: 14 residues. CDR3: CASSSGPTTDMQYF. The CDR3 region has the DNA TGTGCCAGCAGCTCCGGACCGACCACAGATATGCAGTATTTT.

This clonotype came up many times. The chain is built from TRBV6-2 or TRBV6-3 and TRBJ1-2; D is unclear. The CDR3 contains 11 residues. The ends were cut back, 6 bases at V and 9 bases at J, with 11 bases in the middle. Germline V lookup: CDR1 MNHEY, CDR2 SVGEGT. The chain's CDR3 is CASSSDDRYTF. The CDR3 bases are TGTGCCAGCAGCTCGGACGACCGCTACACCTTC.

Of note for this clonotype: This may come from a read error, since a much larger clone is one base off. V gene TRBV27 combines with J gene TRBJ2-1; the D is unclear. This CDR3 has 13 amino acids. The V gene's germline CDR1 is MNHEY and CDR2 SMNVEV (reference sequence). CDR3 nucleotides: TGTGCCAACAGTTTTAACTTGGACAATGAGCAGTTCTTC. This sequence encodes CANSFNLDNEQFF.

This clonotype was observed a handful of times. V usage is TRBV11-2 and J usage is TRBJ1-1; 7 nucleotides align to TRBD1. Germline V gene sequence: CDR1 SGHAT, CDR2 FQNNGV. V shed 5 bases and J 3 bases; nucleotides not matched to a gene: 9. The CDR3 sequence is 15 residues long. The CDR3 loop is CASSPSWDRDTEAFF. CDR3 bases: TGTGCCAGCAGCCCCAGCTGGGACAGAGACACTGAAGCTTTCTTT.

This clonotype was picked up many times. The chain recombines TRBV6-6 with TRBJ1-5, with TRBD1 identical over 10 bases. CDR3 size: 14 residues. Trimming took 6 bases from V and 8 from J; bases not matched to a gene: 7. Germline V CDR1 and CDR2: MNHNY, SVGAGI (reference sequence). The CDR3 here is CASSPRDRGEPQHF. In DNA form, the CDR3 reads TGTGCCAGCAGCCCCCGGGACAGGGGAGAGCCCCAGCATTTT.

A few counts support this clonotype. As DNA, the CDR3 is TGCGCCAGCAGCGACGTAGCGGGGGGGCCAACCAGCACAGATACGCAGTATTTT. As protein: CASSDVAGGPTSTDTQYF. The V call is TRBV5-1, the J call TRBJ2-3; 11 positions match TRBD2. Losses at the gene ends were 4 bases for V and 0 bases for J; bases not matched to a gene: 10. Germline CDR1 and CDR2: SGHRS and YFSETQ. The CDR3 sequence is 18 residues long.

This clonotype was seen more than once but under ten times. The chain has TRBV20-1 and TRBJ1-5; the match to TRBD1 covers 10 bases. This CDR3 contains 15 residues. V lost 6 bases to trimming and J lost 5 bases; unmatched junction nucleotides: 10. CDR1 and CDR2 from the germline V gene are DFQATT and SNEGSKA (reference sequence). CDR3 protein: CSALNADRGHQPQHF. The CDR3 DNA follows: TGCAGTGCCCTAAACGCCGACAGGGGGCATCAGCCCCAGCATTTT.

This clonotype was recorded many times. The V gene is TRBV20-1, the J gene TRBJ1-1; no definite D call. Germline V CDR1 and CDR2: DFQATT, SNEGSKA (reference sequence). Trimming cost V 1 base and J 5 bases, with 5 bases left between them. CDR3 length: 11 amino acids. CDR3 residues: CSARGPTEAFF. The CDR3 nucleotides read TGCAGTGCTAGAGGACCGACTGAAGCTTTCTTT.

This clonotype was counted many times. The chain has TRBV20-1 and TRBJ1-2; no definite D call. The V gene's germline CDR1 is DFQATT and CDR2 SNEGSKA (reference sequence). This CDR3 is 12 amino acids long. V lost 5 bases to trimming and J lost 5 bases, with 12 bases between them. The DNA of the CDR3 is TGCAGTGCTTGGCAGGAACCTTATGGCTACACCTTC. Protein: CSAWQEPYGYTF.

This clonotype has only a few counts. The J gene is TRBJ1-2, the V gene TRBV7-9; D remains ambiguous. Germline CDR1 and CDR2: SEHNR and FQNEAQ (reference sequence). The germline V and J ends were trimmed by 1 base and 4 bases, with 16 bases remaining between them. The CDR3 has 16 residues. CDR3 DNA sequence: TGTGCCAGCAGCTTAGTTCCCCTATCTGATAGCTATGGCTACACCTTC. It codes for CASSLVPLSDSYGYTF.

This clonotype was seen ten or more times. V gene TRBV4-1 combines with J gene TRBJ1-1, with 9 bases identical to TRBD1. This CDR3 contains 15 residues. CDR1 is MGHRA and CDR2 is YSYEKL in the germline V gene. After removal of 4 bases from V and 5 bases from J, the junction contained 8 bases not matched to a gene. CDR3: CASSRGTGPKTEAFF. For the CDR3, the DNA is TGCGCCAGCAGCCGCGGGACAGGGCCGAAAACTGAAGCTTTCTTT.

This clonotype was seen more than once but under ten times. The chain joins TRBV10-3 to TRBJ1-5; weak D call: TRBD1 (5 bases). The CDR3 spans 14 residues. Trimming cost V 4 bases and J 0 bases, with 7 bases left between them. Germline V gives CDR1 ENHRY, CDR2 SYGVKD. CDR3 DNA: TGTGCCATCAGTGCCGGGGCTAGCAATCAGCCCCAGCATTTT. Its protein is CAISAGASNQPQHF.

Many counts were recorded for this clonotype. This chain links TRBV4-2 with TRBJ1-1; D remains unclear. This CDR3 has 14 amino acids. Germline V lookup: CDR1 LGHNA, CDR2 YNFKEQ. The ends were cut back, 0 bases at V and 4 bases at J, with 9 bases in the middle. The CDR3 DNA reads TGTGCCAGCAGCCAAGATCAGTGGGGCACTGAAGCTTTCTTT. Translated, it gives CASSQDQWGTEAFF.